This T cell receptor beta chain was retrieved from a study of T cell responses to AZD1222 COVID-19 vaccine. Whole-study results and caveats: Unmutated variant regions are reportedly targeted by nearly half of spike-specific TCRs. Spike-specific TCR depth and breadth grew after two AZD1222 doses.

Data came from immunoSEQ multiplex PCR; TCRdb stores just in-frame clones and leaves some out. The sample gives over 150,000 clones, roughly 92% of which show up once; about 1% is in the top ten. This clone was counted a few times. Its matching antigen is unknown. This CDR3 is 16 amino acids long. Looked up from germline, CDR1 is MRHNA and CDR2 is SNTAGT. Unmatched junction bases numbered 12, after V lost 2 bases and J lost 7 bases. V gene TRBV6-4 combines with J gene TRBJ1-2; 8 nucleotides align to TRBD1. This TCR derives from an adult who received the AZD1222 COVID-19 vaccine. The source was peripheral blood, collected 28 days after the second AZD1222 dose. As DNA, the CDR3 is TGTGCCAGCAGTGACACACAGACAGGGGAAGCGGGTGGCTACACCTTC. It translates to CASSDTQTGEAGGYTF.